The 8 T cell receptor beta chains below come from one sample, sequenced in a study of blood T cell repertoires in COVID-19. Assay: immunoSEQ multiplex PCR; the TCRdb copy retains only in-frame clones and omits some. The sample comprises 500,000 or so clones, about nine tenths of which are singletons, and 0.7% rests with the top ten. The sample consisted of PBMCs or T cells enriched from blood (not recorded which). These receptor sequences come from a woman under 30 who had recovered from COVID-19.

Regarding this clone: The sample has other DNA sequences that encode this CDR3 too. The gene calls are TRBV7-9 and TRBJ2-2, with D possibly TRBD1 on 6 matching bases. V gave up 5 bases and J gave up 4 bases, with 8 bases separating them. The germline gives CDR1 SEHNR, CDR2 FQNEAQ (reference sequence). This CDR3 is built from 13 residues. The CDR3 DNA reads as TGTGCCAGCAGCCCGACAGGCACCGGGGAGCTGTTTTTT. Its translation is CASSPTGTGELFF. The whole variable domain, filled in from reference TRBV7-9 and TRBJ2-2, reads DTGVSQNPRHKITKRGQNVTFRCDPISEHNRLYWYRQTLGQGPEFLTYFQNEAQLEKSRLLSDRFSAERPKGSFSTLEIQRTEQGDSAMYLCASSPTGTGELFFGEGSRLTVL.

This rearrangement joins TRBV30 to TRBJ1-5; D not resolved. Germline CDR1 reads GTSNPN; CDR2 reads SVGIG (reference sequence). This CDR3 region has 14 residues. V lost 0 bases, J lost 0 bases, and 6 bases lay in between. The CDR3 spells CAWSVQYSNQPQHF. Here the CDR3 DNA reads TGTGCCTGGAGTGTACAATATAGCAATCAGCCCCAGCATTTT.

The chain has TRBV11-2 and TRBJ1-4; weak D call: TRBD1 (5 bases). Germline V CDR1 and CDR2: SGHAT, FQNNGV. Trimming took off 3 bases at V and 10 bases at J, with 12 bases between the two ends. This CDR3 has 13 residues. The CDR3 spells CASSFRGTLKLFF. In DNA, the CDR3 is TGTGCCAGCAGCTTTAGGGGTACGCTAAAACTGTTTTTT.

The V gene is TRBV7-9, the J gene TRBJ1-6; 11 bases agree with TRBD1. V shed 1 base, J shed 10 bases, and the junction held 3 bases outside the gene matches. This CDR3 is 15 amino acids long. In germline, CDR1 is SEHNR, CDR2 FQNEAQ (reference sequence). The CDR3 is CASSLGGQGGSPLHF. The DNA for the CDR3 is TGTGCCAGCAGCTTAGGGGGACAGGGGGGCTCACCCCTCCACTTT.

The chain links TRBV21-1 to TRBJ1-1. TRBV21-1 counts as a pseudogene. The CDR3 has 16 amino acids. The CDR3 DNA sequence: TGTGCCAGCAGCAAGTTACGGGGAGCGGCGCGGACTGAAGCTTTCTTT. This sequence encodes CASSKLRGAARTEAFF.

CDR3 protein: CASSLSGRQPQHF. CDR3 nucleotides: TGTGCCAGCAGTTTATCGGGGAGGCAGCCCCAGCATTTT. The chain couples TRBV27 to TRBJ1-5; D unresolved. The CDR3 runs 13 residues. The germline V gene has CDR1 MNHEY and CDR2 SMNVEV (reference sequence). With 0 bases removed from V and 7 bases from J, the gap between germline ends came to 7 bases.

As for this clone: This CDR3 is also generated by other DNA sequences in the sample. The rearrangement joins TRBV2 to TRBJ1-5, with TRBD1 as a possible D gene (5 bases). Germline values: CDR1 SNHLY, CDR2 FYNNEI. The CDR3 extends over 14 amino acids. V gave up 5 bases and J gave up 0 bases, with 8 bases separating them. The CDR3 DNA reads TGTGCCAGCAGTCTCGGGGGTAGCAATCAGCCCCAGCATTTT. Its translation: CASSLGGSNQPQHF.

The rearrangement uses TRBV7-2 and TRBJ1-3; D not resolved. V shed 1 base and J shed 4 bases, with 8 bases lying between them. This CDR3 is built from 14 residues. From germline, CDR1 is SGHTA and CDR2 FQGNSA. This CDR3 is CASSLGWAGNTIYF. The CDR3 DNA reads TGTGCCAGCAGCTTAGGGTGGGCCGGAAACACCATATATTTT.